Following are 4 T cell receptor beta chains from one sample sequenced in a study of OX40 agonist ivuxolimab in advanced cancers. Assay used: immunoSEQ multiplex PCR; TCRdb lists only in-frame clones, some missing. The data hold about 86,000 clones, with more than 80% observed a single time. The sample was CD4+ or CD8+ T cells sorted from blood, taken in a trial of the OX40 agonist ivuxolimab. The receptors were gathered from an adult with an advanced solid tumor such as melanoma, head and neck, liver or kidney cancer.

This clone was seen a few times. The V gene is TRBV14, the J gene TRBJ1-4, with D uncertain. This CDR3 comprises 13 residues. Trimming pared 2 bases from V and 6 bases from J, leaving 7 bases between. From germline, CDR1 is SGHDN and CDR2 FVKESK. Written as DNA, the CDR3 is TGTGCCAGCAGCCAACTAACGGATGAAAAACTGTTTTTT. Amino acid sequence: CASSQLTDEKLFF.

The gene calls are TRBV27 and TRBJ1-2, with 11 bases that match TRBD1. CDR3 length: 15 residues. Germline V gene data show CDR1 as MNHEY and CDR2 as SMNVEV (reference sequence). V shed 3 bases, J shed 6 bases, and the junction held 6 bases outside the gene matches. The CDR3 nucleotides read TGTGCCAGCAGTTTCCTAAGGGACAGGGGGGATGGCTACACCTTC. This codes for CASSFLRDRGDGYTF.

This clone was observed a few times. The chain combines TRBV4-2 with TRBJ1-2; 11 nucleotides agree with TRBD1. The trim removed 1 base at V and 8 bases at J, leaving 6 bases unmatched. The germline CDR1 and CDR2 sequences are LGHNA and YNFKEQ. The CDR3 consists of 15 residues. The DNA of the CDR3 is TGTGCCAGCAGCCAAGCAGGGACAGGGGGGGAAGGCTACACCTTC. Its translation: CASSQAGTGGEGYTF.

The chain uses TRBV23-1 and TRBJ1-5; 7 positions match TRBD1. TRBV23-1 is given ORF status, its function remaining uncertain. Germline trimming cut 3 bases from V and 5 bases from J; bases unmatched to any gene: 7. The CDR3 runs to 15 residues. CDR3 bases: TGCGCCAGCAGTCAGTGCGACAGGGTCCATCAGCCCCAGCATTTT. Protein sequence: CASSQCDRVHQPQHF.